Listed here are 29 T cell receptor beta chains from one sample, sequenced in a study of breast tumors, draining lymph nodes, adjacent tissues. The lymph nodes were axillary draining lymph nodes from breast cancer patients. TCRdb redid the calling of the multiplex PCR reads with MiXCR, one entry per CDR3 protein. This table has some 130,000 distinct CDR3 sequences, 20% to 25% appearing once. Sequencing was carried out using axillary lymph node tissue. These receptor sequences come from a female donor with breast cancer. Some clones in this sample may be carry-over from other donors' samples.

This clonotype has a count of ten or more. V usage is TRBV12-3 or TRBV12-4 and J usage is TRBJ2-1; 11 bases agree with TRBD2. This CDR3 region has 14 residues. V shed 10 bases and J 7 bases; nucleotides not matched to a gene: 9. CDR3 sequence reads: CATFTSGSGNEQFF. CDR3 nucleotides: TGTGCCACCTTTACTAGCGGGAGCGGAAATGAGCAGTTCTTC.

The V and J genes are TRBV30 and TRBJ2-5, with D possibly matching TRBD1 (6 bases). The germline V gene has CDR1 GTSNPN and CDR2 SVGIG (reference sequence). V shed 3 bases and J shed 1 base, with 21 bases lying between them. This CDR3 contains 17 residues. The CDR3 is CAWRDRQGSKTQETQYF. The DNA of the CDR3 is TGTGCCTGGAGAGACCGTCAGGGGTCGAAGACCCAAGAGACCCAGTACTTC.

This clonotype showed up many times. This sequence joins TRBV11-2 and TRBJ2-7, with D possibly being TRBD2 (7 bases). Trimming removed 5 bases at V and 3 bases at J, with 14 bases between. Germline CDR1 SGHAT, CDR2 FQNNGV. CDR3 length: 14 amino acids. This chain's CDR3 is CASSHGGGGYEQYF. In DNA form, the CDR3 reads TGTGCCAGCAGCCACGGAGGGGGGGGCTACGAGCAGTACTTC.

This clonotype was counted between two and nine times. The V gene is TRBV18, the J gene TRBJ2-3; 12 bases fit TRBD2. Germline CDR1 is KGHSH and CDR2 is LQKENI. The CDR3 contains 16 residues. The V segment lost 3 bases and the J segment 2 bases; nucleotides outside the gene matches: 3. CDR3 loop: CASSPASGRATDTQYF. The CDR3 DNA is TGTGCCAGCTCACCGGCTAGCGGGAGGGCCACAGATACGCAGTATTTT.

This clonotype was recorded at least ten times. V and J are TRBV2 and TRBJ2-5; tentative D call: TRBD1 (6 bases). V was cut by 4 bases and J by 5 bases, with 8 bases left in between. From germline, CDR1 is SNHLY and CDR2 FYNNEI. This CDR3 has 12 amino acids. The CDR3 is CASSGGRETQYF. For the CDR3, the DNA is TGTGCCAGCAGTGGGGGGCGGGAGACCCAGTACTTC.

V and J are TRBV19 and TRBJ1-5; D is unresolved. The germline CDR1 and CDR2 sequences are LNHDA and SQIVND (reference sequence). This CDR3 spans 16 amino acids. V was cut by 2 bases and J by 3 bases, with 14 bases left in between. The CDR3 nucleotides are TGTGCCAGTAGTATATATGGGTCGGTAAACAATCAGCCCCAGCATTTT. Its translation: CASSIYGSVNNQPQHF.

This clonotype was picked up many times. The rearrangement joins TRBV30 to TRBJ1-3; D call uncertain. CDR3 size: 14 residues. Deletions cut 4 bases from V and 1 base from J, with 11 bases between. Germline loops: CDR1 GTSNPN, CDR2 SVGIG (reference sequence). The CDR3 bases are TGTGCCTGGACCCTAAAGGGTTCTGGAAACACCATATATTTT. It translates to CAWTLKGSGNTIYF.

The chain carries TRBV10-2 and TRBJ1-6; D is uncertain. This CDR3 is built from 15 residues. The ends were cut back, 2 bases at V and 7 bases at J, with 12 bases in the middle. Germline V CDR1 and CDR2: WSHSY, SAAADI. For the CDR3, the DNA is TGCGCCAGCAGTGAGGATGGGCCTTGGAATTCACCCCTCCACTTT. This translates into CASSEDGPWNSPLHF.

The sample holds many counts of this clonotype. The CDR3, as DNA: TGTGCCAGTAGCCCCGGACTAGCGGGATCGCTTGGATACGAGCAGTACTTC. It yields the protein CASSPGLAGSLGYEQYF. The gene calls are TRBV19 and TRBJ2-7; 12 positions match TRBD2. The CDR3 length is 17 residues. The V gene end was trimmed by 6 bases and the J gene end by 4 bases; junction bases not matched to a gene: 13. The germline V gene has CDR1 LNHDA and CDR2 SQIVND (reference sequence).

This clonotype was found many times. The rearrangement uses TRBV5-1 and TRBJ2-1; 9 positions match TRBD2. CDR1 and CDR2 (germline): SGHRS, YFSETQ. V shed 4 bases and J 8 bases; nucleotides not matched to a gene: 10. The CDR3 runs to 15 residues. The CDR3 region has the DNA TGCGCCAGCAGCAAAACACCGGGACTAGCCTATGAGCAGTTCTTC. It yields the protein CASSKTPGLAYEQFF.

This clonotype was seen more than once but under ten times. V is TRBV28 and J is TRBJ2-5, with TRBD1 matching 9 bases. Germline values: CDR1 MDHEN, CDR2 SYDVKM. This CDR3 contains 16 residues. J lost 7 bases, V lost 4 bases, and 13 bases had no gene match. The CDR3 DNA reads TGTGCCAGCAGTTCTCCCCGGGACAGGGTTCTTGGGACCCAGTACTTC. It specifies CASSSPRDRVLGTQYF.

This chain connects TRBV6-2 or TRBV6-3 to TRBJ1-5, with a possible D match to TRBD1 (5 bases). The CDR3 has 14 amino acids. Germline V gene data show CDR1 as MNHEY and CDR2 as SVGEGT. V lost 2 bases, J lost 6 bases, and 11 bases lay in between. CDR3 coding DNA: TGTGCCAGCAGTTACGGGTCCGACAGTCAGCCCCAGCATTTT. This gives the protein CASSYGSDSQPQHF.

This clonotype appeared many times. This chain joins TRBV20-1 and TRBJ2-4; TRBD1 agrees at 8 bases. CDR1 is DFQATT and CDR2 is SNEGSKA in the germline V gene (reference sequence). After removal of 5 bases from V and 6 bases from J, the junction contained 9 bases not matched to a gene. The CDR3 extends over 14 amino acids. The CDR3 loop is CSAWDRSGGNIQYF. The CDR3 region has the DNA TGCAGTGCTTGGGACAGGTCAGGGGGAAACATTCAGTACTTC.

Concerning this clonotype itself: This clone may be a read error of a much larger clone one base away. This rearrangement joins TRBV28 to TRBJ1-2; TRBD1 aligns across 8 bases. Germline V gives CDR1 MDHEN, CDR2 SYDVKM. This CDR3 comprises 13 residues. With V trimmed by 11 bases and J by 4 bases, 9 bases remained unmatched. CDR3 protein: CAFKEDRVYGYTF. In nucleotides, the CDR3 is TGTGCCTTTAAAGAGGACAGGGTCTATGGCTACACCTTC.

This rearrangement joins TRBV25-1 to TRBJ2-5, with 7 bases that match TRBD2. CDR1 is MGHDK and CDR2 is SYGVNS in the germline V gene. This CDR3 region has 15 residues. Unmatched junction bases numbered 7, after V lost 1 base and J lost 5 bases. The CDR3 loop reads CASSEFRGDAETQYF. The CDR3 DNA reads as TGTGCCAGCAGTGAATTTCGGGGGGATGCTGAGACCCAGTACTTC.

This clonotype was counted ten times or more. J is TRBJ2-5 and V is TRBV5-1; 16 positions agree with TRBD2. The V gene's germline CDR1 is SGHRS and CDR2 YFSETQ. After removal of 3 bases from V and 5 bases from J, the junction contained 4 bases not matched to a gene. The CDR3 consists of 16 residues. The CDR3 bases are TGCGCCAGCAGCTACGGGACTAGCGGGAGGGCCGAGACCCAGTACTTC. Residues: CASSYGTSGRAETQYF.

This clonotype was seen ten or more times. The junction departs from the called germline gene at one end, perhaps through a read error. This chain joins TRBV10-2 and TRBJ2-7, with a weak D call TRBD2 (6 bases). The germline V gene has CDR1 WSHSY and CDR2 SAAADI. CDR3 length: 13 amino acids. As DNA, the CDR3 is TGCGCCAGCACGGTCAGGGACTCCCACGAGCAGTACTTC. It translates to CASTVRDSHEQYF.

In this sample, this clonotype turned up many times. J is TRBJ2-2 and V is TRBV6-2 or TRBV6-3, with D unclear. V was trimmed by 6 bases and J by 8 bases, leaving 10 bases between them. The CDR3 loop spans 12 amino acids. Per germline, CDR1 MNHEY and CDR2 SVGEGT. For the CDR3, the DNA is TGTGCCAGCAGCTTTACCGCTGGGGAGCTGTTTTTT. This sequence encodes CASSFTAGELFF.

This clonotype was detected many times. J is TRBJ2-5 and V is TRBV2; 9 bases line up with TRBD2. The V segment lost 4 bases and the J segment 5 bases; nucleotides outside the gene matches: 5. The germline gives CDR1 SNHLY, CDR2 FYNNEI. The CDR3 contains 14 residues. The CDR3 protein is CASSAGLAFETQYF. The DNA of the CDR3 is TGTGCCAGCAGTGCGGGACTAGCCTTTGAGACCCAGTACTTC.

This clonotype was recorded many times. The chain employs TRBV24-1 and TRBJ2-3; D may be TRBD1 or TRBD2 (6 bases each). The CDR3 runs 18 residues. Deletions cut 1 base from V and 2 bases from J, with 18 bases between. Looked up from germline, CDR1 is KGHDR and CDR2 is SFDVKD. In DNA, the CDR3 is TGTGCCACCAGTGATTTTGCCCGGGGGCGGCCCTACACAGATACGCAGTATTTT. The encoded protein is CATSDFARGRPYTDTQYF.

This clonotype was found many times. The rearrangement links TRBV12-3 or TRBV12-4 to TRBJ2-1, with a possible D match to TRBD1 (6 bases). The V and J ends lost 3 bases and 15 bases respectively, with 21 bases between them. The CDR3 totals 14 residues. The CDR3 protein is CASSFHTGGTRPFF. The CDR3 coding sequence is TGTGCCAGCAGTTTCCACACTGGGGGCACGCGGCCGTTCTTC.

In its sample, this clonotype was seen many times. This chain uses TRBV6-2 or TRBV6-3 with TRBJ1-5, with D maybe TRBD1 (6 bases). The V gene lost 6 bases and the J gene lost 9 bases, with 33 bases spanning the gap. Germline assignment: CDR1 MNHEY and CDR2 SVGEGT. The length of the CDR3 is 19 residues. The CDR3 spells CASSPQGGGGGSAIRPQHF. Written as DNA, the CDR3 is TGTGCCAGCAGCCCACAGGGAGGAGGGGGAGGATCGGCAATCCGGCCCCAGCATTTT.

There are many counts of this clonotype. The rearrangement joins TRBV2 to TRBJ1-5, with 9 bases fitting TRBD1. Trimming cost V 6 bases and J 13 bases; bases outside gene matches: 7. The CDR3 consists of 12 residues. The germline gives CDR1 SNHLY, CDR2 FYNNEI. CDR3 bases: TGTGCCAGCAGCTGGACAGGGGCCGCACAGCATTTT. This translates into CASSWTGAAQHF.

This clonotype has at least ten counts. The J gene is TRBJ2-1, the V gene TRBV28; unclear D gene. V was clipped by 4 bases and J by 7 bases, with 8 bases between them. The CDR3 sequence is 12 residues long. From germline, CDR1 is MDHEN and CDR2 SYDVKM. In DNA form, the CDR3 reads TGTGCCAGCAGTTCGAGTGAGAATGAGCAGTTCTTC. Its protein product is CASSSSENEQFF.

This clonotype has ten or more counts. The chain links TRBV7-9 to TRBJ1-4; D unresolved. This CDR3 has 14 amino acids. Germline-derived CDR1 and CDR2 are SEHNR and FQNEAQ (reference sequence). The V and J ends lost 5 bases and 0 bases respectively, with 7 bases between them. The CDR3 region is CASSLQATNEKLFF. The CDR3 DNA reads as TGTGCCAGCAGCCTACAAGCAACTAATGAAAAACTGTTTTTT. Supplemented by reference TRBV7-9 and TRBJ1-4, the full variable domain reads DTGVSQNPRHKITKRGQNVTFRCDPISEHNRLYWYRQTLGQGPEFLTYFQNEAQLEKSRLLSDRFSAERPKGSFSTLEIQRTEQGDSAMYLCASSLQATNEKLFFGSGTQLSVL.

Remarks on this clonotype: This may arise from a read error, as a much more abundant clone is one base away. This chain joins TRBV12-3 or TRBV12-4 and TRBJ2-3, with a possible D match to TRBD2 (7 bases). The CDR3 is 14 amino acids. V was shortened by 5 bases and J by 3 bases, with 12 bases between the two germline ends. CDR3 sequence: CASSNGGQTDTQYF. The CDR3 DNA is TGTGCCAGCAGTAACGGGGGGCAGACAGATACGCAGTATTTT.

This clonotype was detected a few times. One end of the junction varies from germline; a read error may be responsible. This chain joins TRBV6-5 and TRBJ2-3; the D gene is possibly TRBD2 (6 bases). Germline loops: CDR1 MNHEY, CDR2 SVGAGI. The CDR3 runs to 14 residues. The CDR3 loop reads CAGSYSGDTDTQYF. As DNA, the CDR3 is TGTGCCGGCAGTTACTCGGGGGATACAGATACGCAGTATTTT.

This clonotype has just a few counts. The chain is built from TRBV11-2 and TRBJ2-2, with D perhaps matching TRBD2 (5 bases). Germline values: CDR1 SGHAT, CDR2 FQNNGV. Trimming removed 1 base from V and 5 bases from J, with 17 bases in between. The CDR3 loop spans 17 amino acids. CDR3 sequence: CASSLATNFGGTGELFF. The CDR3 DNA reads TGTGCCAGCAGCTTAGCTACTAACTTCGGCGGGACCGGGGAGCTGTTTTTT.

This clonotype showed up many times. This rearrangement joins TRBV11-2 to TRBJ2-7; D not certain. The V and J ends lost 2 bases and 6 bases respectively, with 8 bases between them. Germline V CDR1 and CDR2: SGHAT, FQNNGV. This CDR3 is built from 12 residues. The CDR3 DNA follows: TGTGCCAGCAGCTTAAGTCTGTCCGAGCAGTACTTC. Translation: CASSLSLSEQYF.